One sample yielded the 20 T cell receptor beta chains listed below, sequenced in a study of T cells in women clearing cervical HPV infection. Sequenced by immunoSEQ multiplex PCR; TCRdb stores in-frame clones only, minus some. Here the sample table reports 30,000 to 35,000 clones. Sequencing used blood buffy coat. The receptors originated from a woman aged 18 to 75 with a cervical HPV16 infection that either progressed to CIN3+ or cleared (not recorded which).

As concerns this clone: The junction differs from germline at one of its ends, possibly a read error. The read ends 3 residues before the CDR3 terminus; that terminus is restored from the germline J gene. Other nucleotide sequences in the sample specify the same CDR3. V usage is TRBV6-2 or TRBV6-3 and J usage is TRBJ1-3, with 8 bases that match TRBD1. The CDR3 loop spans 16 amino acids. Germline V gene data show CDR1 as MNHEY and CDR2 as SVGEGT. The CDR3 spells CASSEGQGHSGNTIYF. The covered CDR3 bases are TGTGCCAGCAGCGAAGGACAGGGACACTCTGGAAACACG.

CDR3 protein: CAWCPTGYSPLHF. CDR3 DNA, as far as it was read: TGTGCCTGGTGTCCGACAGGATATTCACCC. V is TRBV30 and J is TRBJ1-6; possible D gene TRBD1, 6 bases. Read coverage stops 3 residues before the CDR3 terminus; the germline J gene supplies the remainder. V was clipped by 5 bases and J by 8 bases, with 13 bases between them. CDR3 length equals 13 residues. Germline-derived CDR1 and CDR2 are GTSNPN and SVGIG (reference sequence).

Comments on this clone: Coverage ceases 3 residues before the CDR3 finishes, and the germline J gene fills in the end. The genes are TRBV11-3 and TRBJ2-1; tentatively, D is TRBD2 (6 bases). The CDR3 spans 15 residues. Trimming pared 3 bases from V and 7 bases from J, leaving 16 bases between. Looked up from germline, CDR1 is SGHNT and CDR2 is YENEEA. Here the CDR3 reads CASSFRPGDGNEQFF. The covered CDR3 bases are TGTGCCAGCAGCTTTCGTCCGGGGGATGGGAATGAG.

Notes on this clone: The read terminates 3 residues before the CDR3 end, so the remaining end is supplied by the germline J gene. The J gene is TRBJ2-1, the V gene TRBV7-2, with D possibly being TRBD2 (7 bases). With 11 bases removed from V and 7 bases from J, the gap between germline ends came to 18 bases. This CDR3 has 13 amino acids. Germline CDR1 SGHTA, CDR2 FQGNSA. CDR3 region: CAGGGGSLNEQFF. The covered CDR3 bases are TGTGCCGGGGGGGGCGGGAGTCTAAATGAG.

Concerning this clone itself: The sequenced fragment ends 3 residues before the CDR3 boundary, so the rest is inferred from the germline J gene. The chain is built from TRBV5-1 and TRBJ2-1; 8 bases fit TRBD2. Unmatched junction bases numbered 9, after V lost 1 base and J lost 6 bases. Germline assignment: CDR1 SGHRS and CDR2 YFSETQ. The length of the CDR3 is 16 residues. The CDR3 protein is CASSLRRIAGRNEQFF. Partial CDR3 DNA: TGCGCCAGCAGCTTGAGGAGGATAGCGGGACGCAATGAG.

Turning to this clone: The read terminates 3 residues ahead of where the CDR3 ends, so the germline J gene completes it. The chain couples TRBV7-9 to TRBJ1-5; 10 bases agree with TRBD1. CDR3 size: 15 residues. The J segment lost 5 bases and the V segment lost 1 base, leaving 2 bases of the junction unmatched. Germline CDR1 is SEHNR and CDR2 is FQNEAQ (reference sequence). The CDR3 loop is CASSLVGQGDQPQHF. The part of the CDR3 DNA that was read is TGTGCCAGCAGCTTAGTCGGACAGGGGGATCAGCCC.

On this clone itself: The sequenced fragment ends 3 residues before the CDR3 boundary, so the rest is inferred from the germline J gene. The rearrangement links TRBV18 to TRBJ2-7, with 9 nucleotides matching TRBD1. Unmatched junction bases numbered 3, after V lost 3 bases and J lost 6 bases. The germline V gene encodes CDR1 KGHSH and CDR2 LQKENI. CDR3 size: 13 residues. The sequenced CDR3 bases are TGTGCCAGCTCACCGGGACAGGGATCCGAG. Its protein product is CASSPGQGSE. The whole CDR3 is CASSPGQGSEQYF.

Concerning this clone itself: The read falls 3 residues short of the CDR3 end, and the missing part is taken from the germline J gene. The chain has TRBV20-1 and TRBJ2-7; 8 bases line up with TRBD1. The CDR3 extends over 13 amino acids. Germline V gene sequence: CDR1 DFQATT, CDR2 SNEGSKA (reference sequence). The V segment lost 3 bases and the J segment 2 bases; nucleotides outside the gene matches: 3. The CDR3 protein is CSASDRGPYEQYF. Partial CDR3 DNA: TGCAGTGCTAGCGACAGGGGTCCCTACGAG.

Notes on this clone: Read coverage stops 3 residues before the CDR3 terminus; the germline J gene supplies the remainder. The J gene is TRBJ2-7, the V gene TRBV7-2; 9 positions agree with TRBD2. J was trimmed by 4 bases and V by 6 bases; bases with no gene match: 7. The CDR3 loop spans 14 amino acids. CDR1 and CDR2 from the germline V gene are SGHTA and FQGNSA. CDR3 amino acids: CASRGSGRWYEQYF. Partial CDR3 DNA: TGTGCCAGCAGAGGAAGCGGGAGGTGGTACGAG.

A remark on this clone: The CDR3 end falls 3 residues outside the read, so it is completed with the germline J gene. The chain is built from TRBV7-9 and TRBJ1-1; the match to TRBD1 covers 7 bases. The CDR3 covers 15 residues. With 5 bases clipped from V and 1 base from J, the junction kept 7 bases outside the gene matches. From germline, CDR1 is SEHNR and CDR2 FQNEAQ (reference sequence). The CDR3 spells CASSIGPGGNTEAFF. The CDR3 bases that were read are TGTGCCAGCAGCATAGGGCCAGGGGGGAACACTGAA. Together with reference TRBV7-9 and TRBJ1-1, the CDR3 gives the full variable domain: DTGVSQNPRHKITKRGQNVTFRCDPISEHNRLYWYRQTLGQGPEFLTYFQNEAQLEKSRLLSDRFSAERPKGSFSTLEIQRTEQGDSAMYLCASSIGPGGNTEAFFGQGTRLTVV.

Details on this clone: The read falls 3 residues short of the CDR3 end, and the missing part is taken from the germline J gene. This chain links TRBV7-2 with TRBJ2-5; D not resolved. Germline-derived CDR1 and CDR2 are SGHTA and FQGNSA. V was pared by 4 bases and J by 2 bases, with 8 bases between. This CDR3 has 13 residues. CDR3 DNA (partial): TGTGCCAGCAGCTGGGCGACACAAGAGACC. Translating gives CASSWATQET. The entire CDR3 reads CASSWATQETQYF.

About this clone: The read stops 3 residues short of the end of the CDR3; the missing end is completed from the germline J gene. The J gene is TRBJ2-5, the V gene TRBV18; a possible D gene is TRBD1 (5 bases). The CDR3 has 13 residues. CDR1 and CDR2 from the germline V gene are KGHSH and LQKENI. V was cut by 4 bases and J by 2 bases, with 8 bases left in between. The covered CDR3 bases are TGTGCCAGCTCACTTGACAGACAAGAGACC. It is translated as CASSLDRQET. The full CDR3 is CASSLDRQETQYF.

Comments on this clone: With the read ending 3 residues before the CDR3 end, the germline J gene is used to fill in that end. J is TRBJ2-7 and V is TRBV10-2, with D unclear. Trimming took off 6 bases at V and 5 bases at J, with 17 bases between the two ends. CDR1 and CDR2 (germline): WSHSY, SAAADI. CDR3 size: 14 residues. The CDR3 here is CASSPITLVDEQYF. CDR3 DNA (partial): TGCGCCAGCAGCCCTATTACGCTGGTGGACGAG.

Note on this clone: The observed sequence ends 3 residues before the CDR3 terminus, with the missing tail filled in from the germline J gene. The chain has TRBV19 and TRBJ1-5; 9 bases match TRBD1. The CDR3 runs to 16 residues. The ends lost 3 bases at V and 2 bases at J; junction bases unmatched: 5. Germline V gene sequence: CDR1 LNHDA, CDR2 SQIVND (reference sequence). The chain's CDR3 is CASSIRTGDGNQPQHF. The CDR3 bases that were read are TGTGCCAGTAGTATCCGGACAGGGGATGGCAATCAGCCC.

Turning to this clone: Coverage ceases 3 residues before the CDR3 finishes, and the germline J gene fills in the end. The genes are TRBV10-3 and TRBJ2-7, with 9 bases identical to TRBD2. J lost 3 bases, V lost 8 bases, and 14 bases had no gene match. In germline, CDR1 is ENHRY, CDR2 SYGVKD. This CDR3 spans 16 amino acids. The CDR3 loop is CAIGALEREAYYEQYF. Incomplete CDR3 DNA: TGTGCCATCGGGGCTCTGGAGCGGGAGGCCTACTACGAG.

Of note for this clone: The read ends 3 residues before the CDR3 terminus; that terminus is restored from the germline J gene. J is TRBJ2-3 and V is TRBV5-4, with TRBD2 identical over 10 bases. Germline V gives CDR1 SGHNT, CDR2 YYREEE (reference sequence). The CDR3 sequence is 15 residues long. The CDR3 region is CASSLGLAGQETQYF. CDR3 DNA (partial): TGTGCCAGCAGCTTGGGACTAGCGGGCCAAGAGACG.

Note on this clone: The DNA ends 3 residues before the CDR3 does, and the rest of the CDR3 is filled in from the germline J gene. J is TRBJ2-2 and V is TRBV5-1, with 8 bases that match TRBD2. Germline V gene lookup returns CDR1 SGHRS and CDR2 YFSETQ. The CDR3 has 15 amino acids. Trimming removed 0 bases from V and 3 bases from J; junction bases left unmatched: 1. CDR3 residues: CASSLGTSHTGELFF. The sequenced part of the CDR3 DNA is TGCGCCAGCAGCTTGGGGACTAGCCACACCGGGGAG.

About this clone itself: The DNA ends 3 residues before the CDR3 does, and the rest of the CDR3 is filled in from the germline J gene. The V and J genes are TRBV7-3 and TRBJ1-4, with D maybe TRBD1 (6 bases). This CDR3 contains 13 residues. Germline lookup yields CDR1 SGHTA and CDR2 FQGTGA. Trimming shortened V by 5 bases and J by 7 bases, and 11 bases separated the two germline ends. Here the CDR3 reads CASSILQGEKLFF. CDR3 bases read: TGTGCCAGCAGCATACTACAGGGTGAAAAA.

On this clone itself: The read is 3 residues too short to cover the CDR3 end, so that end is filled in from the germline J gene. V usage is TRBV19 and J usage is TRBJ2-6; 10 nucleotides align to TRBD1. The CDR3 spans 19 residues. V was pared by 5 bases and J by 4 bases, with 14 bases of the junction left unmatched. In germline, CDR1 is LNHDA, CDR2 SQIVND (reference sequence). The CDR3 loop reads CASSPRRDRGSYGANVLTF. The sequenced CDR3 bases are TGTGCCAGTAGTCCCCGCCGGGACAGGGGTAGCTACGGGGCCAACGTC.

The CDR3 region is CASSSAVLGQETQYF. The DNA read from the CDR3 is TGTGCCAGCAGTTCTGCCGTATTAGGACAAGAGACG. The V call is TRBV12-3 or TRBV12-4, the J call TRBJ2-3; D is possibly TRBD1 (5 bases). The read terminates 3 residues before the CDR3 end, so the remaining end is supplied by the germline J gene. CDR3 size: 15 residues.